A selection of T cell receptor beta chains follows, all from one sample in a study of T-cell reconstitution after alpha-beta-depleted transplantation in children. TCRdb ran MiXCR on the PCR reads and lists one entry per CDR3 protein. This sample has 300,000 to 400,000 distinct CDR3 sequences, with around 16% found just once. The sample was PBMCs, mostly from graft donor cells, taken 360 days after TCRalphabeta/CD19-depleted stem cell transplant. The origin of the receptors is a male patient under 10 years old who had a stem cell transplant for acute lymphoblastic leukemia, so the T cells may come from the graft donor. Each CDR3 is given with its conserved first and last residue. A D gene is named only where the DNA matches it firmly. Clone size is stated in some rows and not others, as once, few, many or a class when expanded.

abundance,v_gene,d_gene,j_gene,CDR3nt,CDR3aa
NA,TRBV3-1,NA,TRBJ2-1,TGTGCCAGCAGCCAATTTTTTCGGACTGGCCTAGCACGTAATGAGCAGTTCTTC,CASSQFFRTGLARNEQFF
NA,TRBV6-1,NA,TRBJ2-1,TGTGCCAGCACCACTCGTAGCGGCTCCTACAATGAGCAGTTCTTC,CASTTRSGSYNEQFF
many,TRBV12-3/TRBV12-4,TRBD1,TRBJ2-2,TGTGCCAGCAGATCTGGACAGGGGGCGAAGCTGTTTTTT,CASRSGQGAKLFF
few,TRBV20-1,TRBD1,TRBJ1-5,TGCAGTGCTAGCCCGACAGGGGTGCAGCCCCAGCATTTT,CSASPTGVQPQHF
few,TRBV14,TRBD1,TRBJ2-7,TGTGCCAGCAGCCAAGAAGGGGAAGGACAGGGGGCTTCCTACGAGCAGTACTTC,CASSQEGEGQGASYEQYF
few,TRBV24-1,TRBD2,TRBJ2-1,TGTGCCACCAGTGATTCTACGGGGCTAGCGGGAGTAGGTGAGCAGTTCTTC,CATSDSTGLAGVGEQFF
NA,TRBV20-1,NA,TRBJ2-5,TGCAGTGGGAACCGCGGGGCACTACAAGAGACCCAGTACTTC,CSGNRGALQETQYF
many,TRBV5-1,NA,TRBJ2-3,TGCGCCAGCAGCTTATCAGGAGCATCACCCACAGATACGCAGTATTTT,CASSLSGASPTDTQYF
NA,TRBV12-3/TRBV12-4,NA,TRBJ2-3,TGTGCCAGCAGTTTACAGCTAGCGCCAGATACGCAGTATTTT,CASSLQLAPDTQYF
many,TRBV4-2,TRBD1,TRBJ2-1,TGTGCCAGCAGCCAAGACCAACAGGGGTCAGGTAACGAGCAGTTCTTC,CASSQDQQGSGNEQFF
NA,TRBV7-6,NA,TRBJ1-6,TGTGCCAGCAGCTTAGGAGGCAGGGATAATTCACCCCTCCACTTT,CASSLGGRDNSPLHF
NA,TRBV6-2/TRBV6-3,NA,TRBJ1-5,TGTGCCAGAAAGAACAGGGACAGCAATCAGCCCCAGCATTTT,CARKNRDSNQPQHF
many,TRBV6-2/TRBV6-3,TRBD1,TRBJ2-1,TGTGCCAGCAGTTTTTACAGGGGGCCTCACTACAATGAGCAGTTCTTC,CASSFYRGPHYNEQFF
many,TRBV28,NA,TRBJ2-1,TGTGCCAGCAGTTTTCTATTGGGACGGAATGAGCAGTTCTTC,CASSFLLGRNEQFF
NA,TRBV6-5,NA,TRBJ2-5,TGTGCCAGCAGTTACTCGAGCACCCAAGAGACCCAGTACTTC,CASSYSSTQETQYF
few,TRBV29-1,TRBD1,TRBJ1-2,TGCAGCGTTGAGGGGGGACAGGGAGGCGGCTACACCTTC,CSVEGGQGGGYTF
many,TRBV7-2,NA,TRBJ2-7,TGTGCCAGCAGCTTAGCGGGGTTTTACGAGCAGTACTTC,CASSLAGFYEQYF
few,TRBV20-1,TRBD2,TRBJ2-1,TGCAGTGCCGCAGGGACTAGCTTGGTAGAAGACTACAATGAGCAGTTCTTC,CSAAGTSLVEDYNEQFF
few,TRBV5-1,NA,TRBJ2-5,TGCGCCAGCAGCTTGGGCGGGGCAAAAGAGACCCAGTACTTC,CASSLGGAKETQYF
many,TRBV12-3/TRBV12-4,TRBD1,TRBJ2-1,TGTGCCAGCAGTTTGAAGCTTGGGACAGCGTTCCACAATGAGCAGTTCTTC,CASSLKLGTAFHNEQFF
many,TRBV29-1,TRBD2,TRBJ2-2,TGCAGCGCTGGACTAGCCGGGGAGCTGTTTTTT,CSAGLAGELFF
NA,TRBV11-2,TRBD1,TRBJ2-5,TGTGCCAGCAGCTTAGTCTCCGGGACAGGGGCTGAAGAGACCCAGTACTTC,CASSLVSGTGAEETQYF
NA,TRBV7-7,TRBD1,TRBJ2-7,TGTGCTAGCAGCTTGGGGACAGGGAGAGGCTACGAGCAGTACTTC,CASSLGTGRGYEQYF
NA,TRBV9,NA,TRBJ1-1,TGTGCCAGCAGCGTAGGTGCAGGGGCGATGGACACTGAAGCTTTCTTT,CASSVGAGAMDTEAFF
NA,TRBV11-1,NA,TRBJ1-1,TGTGCCAGCAGCTTAGGTCAGGGGTCGAACACTGAAGCTTTCTTT,CASSLGQGSNTEAFF
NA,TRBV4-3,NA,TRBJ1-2,TGCGCCAGCAGAAAGGTGGTCGGGGACCACTATGGCTACACCTTC,CASRKVVGDHYGYTF
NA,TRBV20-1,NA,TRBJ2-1,TGCAGTGCTAGTGTCCTTGCGCAGTTCTTC,CSASVLAQFF
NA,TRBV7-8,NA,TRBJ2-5,TGTGCCAGCAGCCCCCGATGGACGGGTCGGGAGACCCAGTACTTC,CASSPRWTGRETQYF
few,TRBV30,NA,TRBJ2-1,TGTGCCTGGAGTGTACGGTCCAATGAGCAGTTCTTC,CAWSVRSNEQFF
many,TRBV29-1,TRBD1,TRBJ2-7,TGCAGCGTCCGACAGGGTACCTACGAGCAGTACTTC,CSVRQGTYEQYF
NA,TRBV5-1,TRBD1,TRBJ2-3,TGCGCCAGCAGCTCGACAGGGGCCCGCACAGATACGCAGTATTTT,CASSSTGARTDTQYF
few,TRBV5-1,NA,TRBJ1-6,TGCGCCAGCAGCTTAGACGGGGAAAATTCACCCCTCCACTTT,CASSLDGENSPLHF
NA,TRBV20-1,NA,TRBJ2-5,TGCAGTGCCGATCCAGGGGCCCTAATGGAGACCCAGTACTTC,CSADPGALMETQYF
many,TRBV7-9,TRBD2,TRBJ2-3,TGTGCCAGCAGCGAACTGGCGGGAGGGCGGGATACGCAGTATTTT,CASSELAGGRDTQYF
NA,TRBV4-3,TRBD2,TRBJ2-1,TGCGCCAGCAGCCAAGAGGGTAAGCGGGAGATCTACAATGAGCAGTTCTTC,CASSQEGKREIYNEQFF